This entry is about one T cell receptor (beta chain). Germline CDR1 reads SEHNR; CDR2 reads FQNEAQ (reference sequence). This CDR3 spans 15 amino acids. V lost 5 bases and J lost 2, with 16 bases in between. This record comes from a study of CD8+ T cells in alopecia areata. After isolation, RNA underwent reverse transcription to generate cDNA as the sequencing template. The assay was immunoSEQ multiplex PCR, and TCRdb's table has in-frame clones only and misses some. The sample lists approximately 58,000 clones, about 40% occurring once. The rearrangement uses TRBV7-9 and TRBJ2-7; no reliable D call. This TCR was sampled from a human donor with alopecia areata. The source material was NKG2D-low CD8+ T cells sorted from blood. The CDR3 nucleotides are TGTGCCAGCAGCCATCGTGACCAGACAACCTACGAGCAGTACTTC. This codes for CASSHRDQTTYEQYF.